These 14 T cell receptor beta chains were sequenced from one sample in a study of identical twins. TCRdb reanalysed the 5' RACE reads using MiXCR and keeps one entry per CDR3 protein. The sample yields 200,000 or so distinct CDR3 sequences, approximately 15% seen once. These data were also filed under a second study, of T cells expressing NK-cell markers.

Sequencing was performed on CD8+ T cells sorted from blood. These receptors all come from a woman under 30 in good health.

This clonotype has just a few counts. The V call is TRBV7-9, the J call TRBJ1-1; TRBD1 might be the D (6 bases). This CDR3 has 13 residues. Per the germline V gene, CDR1 is SEHNR and CDR2 is FQNEAQ (reference sequence). The V and J ends lost 8 bases and 4 bases respectively, with 14 bases between them. CDR3: CASLAGAGTEAFF. CDR3 DNA: TGTGCCAGCCTGGCAGGGGCGGGCACTGAAGCTTTCTTT.

This clonotype was observed a few times. The CDR3, as DNA: TGTGCCACCCGTGGGGGACCCAATGAGCAGTTCTTC. Its protein is CATRGGPNEQFF. The chain couples TRBV2 to TRBJ2-1; D is possibly TRBD1 or TRBD2 (5 bases each). Germline CDR1 is SNHLY and CDR2 is FYNNEI. V was clipped by 10 bases and J by 6 bases, with 13 bases between them. The CDR3 consists of 12 residues.

DNA for the CDR3: TGTGCCAGCAGCTCAGGGACTAGCGGGAGTAAGCGGCAGTTCTTC. It yields the protein CASSSGTSGSKRQFF. The J gene is TRBJ2-1, the V gene TRBV7-6; TRBD2 matches at 14 bases. Germline trimming cut 4 bases from V and 12 bases from J; bases unmatched to any gene: 8. Germline CDR1 and CDR2: SGHVS and FNYEAQ. This CDR3 spans 15 amino acids.

This clonotype has at least ten counts. The V and J genes are TRBV20-1 and TRBJ2-7; TRBD2 matches at 8 bases. The CDR3 totals 14 residues. J lost 3 bases, V lost 0 bases, and 4 bases had no gene match. CDR1 and CDR2 from the germline V gene are DFQATT and SNEGSKA (reference sequence). Written as DNA, the CDR3 is TGCAGTGCTAGAGATACTAGCGGAATCTACGAGCAGTACTTC. The encoded protein is CSARDTSGIYEQYF.

This clonotype was recorded at least ten times. The CDR3, as DNA: TGTGCCAGCAGCTCCATGGCACTAGCGGGGGGCTACAATGAGCAGTTCTTC. It translates to CASSSMALAGGYNEQFF. J is TRBJ2-1 and V is TRBV12-3 or TRBV12-4; 12 bases are shared with TRBD2. V was clipped by 6 bases and J by 3 bases; unmatched bases: 9. The CDR3 is made up of 17 amino acids.

CDR3 nucleotides: TGTGCCAGCAGCTTATTCCCCTATGGCTACACCTTC. Translating it yields CASSLFPYGYTF. This chain connects TRBV13 to TRBJ1-2; D not resolved. Germline lookup yields CDR1 PRHDT and CDR2 FYEKMQ (reference sequence). The V end lost 2 bases, the J end lost 4 bases, and 5 bases lay between the germline ends. The CDR3 is 12 residues long.

The J gene is TRBJ2-7, the V gene TRBV4-3, with a tentative D call TRBD2 (6 bases). The CDR3 runs to 17 residues. Per the germline V gene, CDR1 is LGHNA and CDR2 is YSLEER. V lost 1 base and J lost 2, with 18 bases in between. The CDR3 loop reads CASSQGDWERQTYEQYF. CDR3 sequence (DNA): TGCGCCAGCAGCCAAGGGGACTGGGAGCGACAGACCTACGAGCAGTACTTC.

CDR3 nucleotides: TGTGCCAGCAGTTACTCGACCGGGAGCTCCTACAATGAGCAGTTCTTC. Translation: CASSYSTGSSYNEQFF. The chain employs TRBV6-5 and TRBJ2-1; a weak D match, TRBD2 (6 bases). V was cut by 0 bases and J by 0 bases, with 9 bases left in between. The CDR3 totals 16 residues. The V gene's germline CDR1 is MNHEY and CDR2 SVGAGI.

This sequence joins TRBV6-1 and TRBJ2-7; 8 positions agree with TRBD2. Germline trimming cut 5 bases from V and 1 base from J; bases unmatched to any gene: 7. CDR3 length: 15 residues. CDR1 and CDR2 from the germline V gene are MNHNS and SASEGT. CDR3 amino acids: CASSLSGDTSYEQYF. CDR3 nucleotides: TGTGCCAGCAGTCTTAGCGGGGATACTTCCTACGAGCAGTACTTC.

The chain uses TRBV2 and TRBJ2-7; D gene ambiguous. The V gene's germline CDR1 is SNHLY and CDR2 FYNNEI. V was trimmed by 4 bases and J by 2 bases, leaving 6 bases between them. The CDR3 extends over 12 amino acids. CDR3 nucleotide sequence: TGTGCCAGCAGTGTACGAGCCTACGAGCAGTACTTC. As protein: CASSVRAYEQYF. Together with reference TRBV2 and TRBJ2-7, the CDR3 gives the full variable domain: EPEVTQTPSHQVTQMGQEVILRCVPISNHLYFYWYRQILGQKVEFLVSFYNNEISEKSEIFDDQFSVERPDGSNFTLKIRSTKLEDSAMYFCASSVRAYEQYFGPGTRLTVT.

The gene calls are TRBV9 and TRBJ2-3; D not certain. Trimming shortened V by 0 bases and J by 6 bases, and 17 bases separated the two germline ends. Germline V lookup: CDR1 SGDLS, CDR2 YYNGEE. The CDR3 spans 16 residues. As DNA, the CDR3 is TGTGCCAGCAGCGTAGGATTTCTGGGATCGGCGGATACGCAGTATTTT. This encodes CASSVGFLGSADTQYF. Variable domain in full (rest from reference TRBV9 and TRBJ2-3): DSGVTQTPKHLITATGQRVTLRCSPRSGDLSVYWYQQSLDQGLQFLIQYYNGEERAKGNILERFSAQQFPDLHSELNLSSLELGDSALYFCASSVGFLGSADTQYFGPGTRLTVL.

The chain couples TRBV29-1 to TRBJ2-6; 8 bases fit TRBD1. Germline-derived CDR1 and CDR2 are SQVTM and ANQGSEA. Trimming cost V 5 bases and J 2 bases; bases outside gene matches: 8. There are 16 residues in the CDR3. CDR3 protein: CSVPRQGATGANVLTF. Written as DNA, the CDR3 is TGCAGCGTTCCGAGGCAGGGGGCTACTGGGGCCAACGTCCTGACTTTC.

The genes are TRBV9 and TRBJ2-5; TRBD1 is a possible D gene (5 bases). CDR3 length equals 15 residues. The V gene's germline CDR1 is SGDLS and CDR2 YYNGEE. Trimming shortened V by 4 bases and J by 1 base, and 14 bases separated the two germline ends. The CDR3 protein is CASSPSGATQETQYF. CDR3 DNA sequence: TGTGCCAGCAGCCCTAGTGGGGCAACCCAAGAGACCCAGTACTTC. The entire variable domain, with the rest obtained from reference TRBV9 and TRBJ2-5, is as follows: DSGVTQTPKHLITATGQRVTLRCSPRSGDLSVYWYQQSLDQGLQFLIQYYNGEERAKGNILERFSAQQFPDLHSELNLSSLELGDSALYFCASSPSGATQETQYFGPGTRLLVL.

The V call is TRBV2, the J call TRBJ1-2; D uncertain. V gave up 4 bases and J gave up 4 bases, with 10 bases separating them. Germline CDR1 SNHLY, CDR2 FYNNEI. The CDR3 contains 13 residues. The CDR3: CASSGRLSYGYTF. In nucleotides, the CDR3 is TGTGCCAGCAGTGGACGGCTAAGCTATGGCTACACCTTC.